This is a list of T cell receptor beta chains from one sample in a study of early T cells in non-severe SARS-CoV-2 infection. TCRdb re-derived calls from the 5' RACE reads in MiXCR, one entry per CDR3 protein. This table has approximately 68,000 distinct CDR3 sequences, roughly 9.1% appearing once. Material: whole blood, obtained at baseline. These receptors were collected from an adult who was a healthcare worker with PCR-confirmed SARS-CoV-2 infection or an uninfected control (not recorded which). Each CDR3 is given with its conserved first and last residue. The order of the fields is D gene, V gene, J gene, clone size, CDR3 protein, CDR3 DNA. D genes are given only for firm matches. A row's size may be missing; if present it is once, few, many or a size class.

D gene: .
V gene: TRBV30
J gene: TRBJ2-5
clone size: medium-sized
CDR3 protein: CAWSGPDGRSSTETQYF
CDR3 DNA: TGTGCCTGGAGCGGTCCAGATGGCAGGTCCTCGACAGAGACCCAGTACTTC

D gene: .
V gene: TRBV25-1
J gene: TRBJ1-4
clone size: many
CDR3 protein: CASSEWFGVNEKLFF
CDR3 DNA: TGTGCCAGCAGTGAATGGTTCGGGGTGAATGAAAAACTGTTTTTT

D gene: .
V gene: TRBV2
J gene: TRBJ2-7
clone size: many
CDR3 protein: CASSEDGYEQYF
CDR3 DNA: TGTGCCAGCAGTGAAGACGGATACGAGCAGTACTTC

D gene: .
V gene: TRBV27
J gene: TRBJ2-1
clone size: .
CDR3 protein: CASSSTRGAHNEQFF
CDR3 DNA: TGTGCCAGCAGTTCCACGCGCGGGGCCCACAATGAGCAGTTCTTC

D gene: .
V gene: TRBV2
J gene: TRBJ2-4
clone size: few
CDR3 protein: CASSEQFTKNIQYF
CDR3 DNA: TGTGCCAGCAGTGAGCAATTTACCAAAAACATTCAGTACTTC

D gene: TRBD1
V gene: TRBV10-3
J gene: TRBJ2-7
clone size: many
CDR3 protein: CAISDGTAKEQYF
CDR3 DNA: TGTGCCATCAGTGATGGGACAGCCAAGGAGCAGTACTTC

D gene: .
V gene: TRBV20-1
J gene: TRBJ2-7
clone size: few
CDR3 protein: CSARPGHPLREEYF
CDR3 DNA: TGCAGTGCTCGGCCGGGACATCCACTACGAGAGGAGTACTTC

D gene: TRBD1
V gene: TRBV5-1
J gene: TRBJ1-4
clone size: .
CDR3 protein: CASRTGGTEKLFF
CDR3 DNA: TGCGCCAGCCGAACAGGGGGCACTGAAAAACTGTTTTTT

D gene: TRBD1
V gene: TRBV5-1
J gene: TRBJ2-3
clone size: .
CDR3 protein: CASSPPGGTSTDTQYF
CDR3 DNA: TGCGCCAGCAGCCCCCCAGGGGGAACGAGCACAGATACGCAGTATTTT

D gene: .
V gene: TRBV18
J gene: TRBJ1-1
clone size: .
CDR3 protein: CASSPRQWPEAFF
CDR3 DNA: TGTGCCAGCTCACCACGGCAGTGGCCTGAAGCTTTCTTT

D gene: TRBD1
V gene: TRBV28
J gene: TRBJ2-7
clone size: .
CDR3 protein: CASSTGDKTYEQYF
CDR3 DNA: TGTGCCAGCAGTACAGGGGATAAGACCTACGAGCAGTACTTC

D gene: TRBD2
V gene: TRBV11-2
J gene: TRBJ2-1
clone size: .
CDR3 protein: CASRPGLAFGDEQFF
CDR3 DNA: TGTGCCAGCAGGCCGGGACTAGCTTTCGGCGATGAGCAGTTCTTC

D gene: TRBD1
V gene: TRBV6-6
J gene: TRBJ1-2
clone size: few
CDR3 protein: CASSPQGVWGYTF
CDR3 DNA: TGTGCCAGCAGTCCCCAGGGGGTTTGGGGCTACACCTTC

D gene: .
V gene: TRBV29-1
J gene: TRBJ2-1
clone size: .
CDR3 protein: CSVLQGGDGNEQFF
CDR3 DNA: TGCAGCGTCTTACAGGGTGGGGATGGCAATGAGCAGTTCTTC

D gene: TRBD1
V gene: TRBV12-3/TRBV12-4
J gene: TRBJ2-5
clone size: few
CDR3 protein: CASSFGTEETQYF
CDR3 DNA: TGTGCCAGCAGTTTCGGGACAGAAGAGACCCAGTACTTC

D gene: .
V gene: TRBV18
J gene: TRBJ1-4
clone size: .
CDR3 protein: CASSPGEREKLFF
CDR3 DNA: TGTGCCAGCTCACCGGGGGAACGTGAAAAACTGTTTTTT

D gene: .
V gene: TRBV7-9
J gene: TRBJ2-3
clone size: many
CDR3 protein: CASSLEWAPTDTQYF
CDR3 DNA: TGTGCCAGCAGCTTAGAGTGGGCACCCACAGATACGCAGTATTTT

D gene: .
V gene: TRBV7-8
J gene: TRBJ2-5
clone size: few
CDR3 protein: CASSSRPDSRETQYF
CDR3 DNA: TGTGCCAGCAGCTCTCGACCAGACAGTCGGGAGACCCAGTACTTC

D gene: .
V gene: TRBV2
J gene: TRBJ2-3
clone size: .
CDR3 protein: CASRASRASTDTQYF
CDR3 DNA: TGTGCCAGCAGAGCGTCTAGAGCTAGCACAGATACGCAGTATTTT

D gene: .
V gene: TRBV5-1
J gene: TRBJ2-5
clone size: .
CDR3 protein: CASSLGRDGQETQYF
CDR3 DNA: TGCGCCAGCAGCTTGGGAAGGGACGGACAAGAGACCCAGTACTTC

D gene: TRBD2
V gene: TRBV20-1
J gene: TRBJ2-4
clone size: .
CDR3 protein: CSARTSGEDIQYF
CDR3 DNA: TGCAGTGCTAGGACTAGCGGGGAAGACATTCAGTACTTC

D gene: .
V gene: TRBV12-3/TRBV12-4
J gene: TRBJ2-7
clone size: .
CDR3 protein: CASSWGLAQGEQYF
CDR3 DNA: TGTGCCAGCAGTTGGGGACTGGCGCAGGGCGAGCAGTACTTC

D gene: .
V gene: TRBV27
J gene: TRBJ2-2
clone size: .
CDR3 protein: CASRISQGGGELFF
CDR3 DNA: TGTGCCAGCAGGATTTCACAGGGCGGCGGGGAGCTGTTTTTT

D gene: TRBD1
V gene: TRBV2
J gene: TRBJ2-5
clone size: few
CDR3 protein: CASSGGTGGRETQYF
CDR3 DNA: TGTGCCAGCAGTGGGGGGACAGGGGGCAGGGAGACCCAGTACTTC

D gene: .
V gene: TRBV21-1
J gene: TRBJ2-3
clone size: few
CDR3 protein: CASSKVIVRDTQYF
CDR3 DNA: TGTGCCAGCAGCAAAGTCATAGTGAGGGATACGCAGTATTTT

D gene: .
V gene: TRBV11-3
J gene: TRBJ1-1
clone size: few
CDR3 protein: CASSVTENTEAFF
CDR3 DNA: TGTGCCAGCAGCGTCACAGAGAACACTGAAGCTTTCTTT

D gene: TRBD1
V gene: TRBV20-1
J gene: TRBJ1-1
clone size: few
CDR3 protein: CSATIDRVGYTEAFF
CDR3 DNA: TGCAGTGCTACTATTGACAGGGTCGGTTACACTGAAGCTTTCTTT

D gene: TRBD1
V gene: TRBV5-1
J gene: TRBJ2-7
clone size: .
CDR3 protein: CASSGNRGYEQYF
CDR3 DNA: TGCGCCAGCAGCGGCAACAGGGGTTACGAGCAGTACTTC

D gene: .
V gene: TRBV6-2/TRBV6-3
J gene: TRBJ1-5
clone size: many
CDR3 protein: CASSYGRNQPQHF
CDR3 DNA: TGTGCCAGCAGTTACGGACGAAATCAGCCCCAGCATTTT

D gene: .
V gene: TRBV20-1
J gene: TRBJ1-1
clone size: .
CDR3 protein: CSARDPPGANTEAFF
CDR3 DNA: TGCAGTGCTAGAGACCCCCCAGGGGCGAACACTGAAGCTTTCTTT

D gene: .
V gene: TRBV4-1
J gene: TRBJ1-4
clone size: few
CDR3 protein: CASSQEARVGTGGTNEKLFF
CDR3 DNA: TGCGCCAGCAGCCAAGAAGCCAGGGTTGGAACAGGCGGCACTAATGAAAAACTGTTTTTT

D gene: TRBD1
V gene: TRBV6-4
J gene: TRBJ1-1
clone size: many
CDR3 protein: CASSDFQGVAFF
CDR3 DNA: TGTGCCAGCAGTGATTTCCAGGGGGTAGCTTTCTTT

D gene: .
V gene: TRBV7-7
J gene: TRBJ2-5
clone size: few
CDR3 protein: CASSPKMGLGETQYF
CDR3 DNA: TGTGCCAGCAGCCCTAAAATGGGGCTGGGAGAGACCCAGTACTTC

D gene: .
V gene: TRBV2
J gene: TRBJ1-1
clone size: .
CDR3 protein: CASNPRGVRNTEAFF
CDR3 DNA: TGTGCCAGCAACCCAAGGGGGGTACGGAACACTGAAGCTTTCTTT

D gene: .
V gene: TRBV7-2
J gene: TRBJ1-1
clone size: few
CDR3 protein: CASSLGGGQVNIEAFF
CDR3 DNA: TGTGCCAGCAGCTTAGGCGGTGGCCAGGTTAATATTGAAGCTTTCTTT

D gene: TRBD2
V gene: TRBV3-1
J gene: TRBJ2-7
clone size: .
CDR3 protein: CASSQVRGGPYEQYF
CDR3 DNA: TGTGCCAGCAGCCAAGTTCGCGGGGGGCCCTACGAGCAGTACTTC